Following are 2 T cell receptor beta chains from one sample sequenced in a study of T cells in women clearing cervical HPV infection (dated by TCRdb to between 2017 and 2018). Library preparation was by the immunoSEQ multiplex PCR assay. TCRdb took this table from immuneACCESS and kept in-frame rearrangements with V and J called. Such tables lack part of the clones; where checked against another copy, unresolved V genes explain under half of the gap, and the rest is unexplained. In this sample's table one finds about 35,000 clones. The ten largest account for roughly 1.5% of the sample. Sequencing was carried out using blood buffy coat. The receptor source for this set is a woman between 18 and 70 years old with a cervical HPV16 infection that either progressed to CIN3+ or cleared (not recorded which).

Comments on this clone: The read gets to within 3 residues of the CDR3 end, and the germline J gene fills in the rest. This chain connects TRBV7-3 to TRBJ2-5; D unclear. Trimming took 2 bases from V and 5 from J, leaving 12 bases between them. CDR1 SGHTA and CDR2 FQGTGA come from the germline V gene. CDR3 length: 14 residues. CDR3 residues: CASSLGGGSETQYF. Incomplete CDR3 DNA: TGTGCCAGCAGCTTAGGCGGCGGATCGGAGACC.

A word on this clone: From the germline J gene comes the end of the CDR3, since the read stops 3 residues before it. This chain joins TRBV2 and TRBJ2-7; TRBD2 matches at 12 bases. J was trimmed by 6 bases and V by 4 bases; bases with no gene match: 4. This CDR3 has 14 amino acids. Germline-derived CDR1 and CDR2 are SNHLY and FYNNEI. CDR3 region: CASSGGLAGTEQYF. The covered CDR3 bases are TGTGCCAGCAGTGGCGGACTAGCGGGAACCGAG.